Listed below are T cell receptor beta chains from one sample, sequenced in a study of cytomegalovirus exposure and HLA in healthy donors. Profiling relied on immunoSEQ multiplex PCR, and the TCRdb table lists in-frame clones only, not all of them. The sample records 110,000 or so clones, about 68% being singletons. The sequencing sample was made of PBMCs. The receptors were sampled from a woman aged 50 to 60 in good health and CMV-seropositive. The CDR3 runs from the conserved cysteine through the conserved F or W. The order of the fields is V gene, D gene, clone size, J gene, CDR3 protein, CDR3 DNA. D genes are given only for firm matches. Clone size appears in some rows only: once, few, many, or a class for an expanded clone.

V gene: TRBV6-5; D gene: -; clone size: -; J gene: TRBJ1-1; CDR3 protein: CASSSGRAEAFF; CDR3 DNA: TGTGCCAGCAGTTCGGGCAGGGCTGAAGCTTTCTTT
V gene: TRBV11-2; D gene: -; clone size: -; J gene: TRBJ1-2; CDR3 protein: CASSLAVGGGDGYTF; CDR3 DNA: TGTGCCAGCAGCTTGGCGGTAGGGGGTGGAGATGGCTACACCTTC
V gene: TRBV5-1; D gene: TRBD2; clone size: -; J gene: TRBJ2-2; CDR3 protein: CASSFRTSGLNTGELFF; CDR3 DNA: TGCGCCAGCAGCTTTAGGACTAGCGGGTTGAACACCGGGGAGCTGTTTTTT
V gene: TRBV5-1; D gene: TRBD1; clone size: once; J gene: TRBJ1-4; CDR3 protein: CASSGTGVKEKLFF; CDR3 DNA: TGCGCCAGCAGCGGCACAGGGGTAAAGGAAAAACTGTTTTTT
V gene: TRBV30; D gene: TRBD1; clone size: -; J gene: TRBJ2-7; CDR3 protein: CACRDRGYEQYF; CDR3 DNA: TGTGCCTGCCGGGACAGGGGTTACGAGCAGTACTTC
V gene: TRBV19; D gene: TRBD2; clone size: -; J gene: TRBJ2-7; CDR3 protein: CASSPRTSGYYEQYF; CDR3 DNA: TGTGCCAGTAGTCCTCGGACTAGCGGATATTACGAGCAGTACTTC
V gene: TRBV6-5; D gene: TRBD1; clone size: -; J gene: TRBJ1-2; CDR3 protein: CASSSPRQGAAYGYTF; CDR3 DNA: TGTGCCAGCAGTTCGCCCCGGCAGGGGGCGGCCTATGGCTACACCTTC
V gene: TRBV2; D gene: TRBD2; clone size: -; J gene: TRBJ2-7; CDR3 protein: CASSEGGTSGGLATHEQYF; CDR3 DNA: TGTGCCAGCAGTGAAGGCGGGACTAGCGGGGGGTTAGCAACCCACGAGCAGTACTTC
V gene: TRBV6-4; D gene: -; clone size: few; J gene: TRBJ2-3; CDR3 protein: CASSGGAGGKTPQYF; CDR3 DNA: TGTGCCAGCAGCGGCGGGGCAGGGGGAAAAACCCCGCAGTATTTT
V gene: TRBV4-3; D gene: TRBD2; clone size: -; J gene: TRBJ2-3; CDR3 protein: CASSPSGTTLSTDTQYF; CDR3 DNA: TGCGCCAGCAGCCCATCGGGGACTACCCTTAGCACAGATACGCAGTATTTT
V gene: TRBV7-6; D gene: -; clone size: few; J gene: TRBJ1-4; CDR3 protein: CASTFPPGVNEKLFF; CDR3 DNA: TGTGCCAGCACGTTCCCGCCAGGGGTTAATGAAAAACTGTTTTTT
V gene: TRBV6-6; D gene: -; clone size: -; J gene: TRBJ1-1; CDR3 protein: CASSGGSHLNTEAFF; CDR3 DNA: TGTGCCAGCAGCGGGGGATCTCATTTGAACACTGAAGCTTTCTTT
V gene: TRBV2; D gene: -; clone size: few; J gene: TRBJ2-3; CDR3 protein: CASTLARVDTQYF; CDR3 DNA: TGTGCCAGCACTTTAGCGCGGGTGGATACGCAGTATTTT
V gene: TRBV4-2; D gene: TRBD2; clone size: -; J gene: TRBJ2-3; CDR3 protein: CASSTGLAGGPGADTQYF; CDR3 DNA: TGTGCCAGCAGCACGGGACTAGCGGGAGGGCCAGGCGCAGATACGCAGTATTTT
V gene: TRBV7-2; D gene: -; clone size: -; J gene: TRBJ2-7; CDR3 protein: CASSYPGGQYEQYF; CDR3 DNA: TGTGCCAGCAGCTACCCCGGGGGGCAATACGAGCAGTACTTC
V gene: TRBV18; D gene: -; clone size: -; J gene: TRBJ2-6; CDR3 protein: CASSLAGSGANVLTF; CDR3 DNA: TGTGCCAGCTCGCTGGCGGGGAGTGGGGCCAACGTCCTGACTTTC
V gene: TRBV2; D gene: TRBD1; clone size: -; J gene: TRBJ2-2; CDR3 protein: CASSLDRWNTGELFF; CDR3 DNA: TGTGCCAGCAGTTTGGACAGGTGGAACACCGGGGAGCTGTTTTTT
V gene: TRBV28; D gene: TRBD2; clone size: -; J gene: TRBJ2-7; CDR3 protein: CASSSGLAGTLYEQYF; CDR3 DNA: TGTGCCAGCAGTTCCGGACTAGCGGGGACCCTCTACGAGCAGTACTTC
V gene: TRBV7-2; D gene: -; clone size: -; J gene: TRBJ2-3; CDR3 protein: CASSLQEVYTQYF; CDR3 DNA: TGTGCCAGCAGCTTGCAAGAGGTTTATACGCAGTATTTT
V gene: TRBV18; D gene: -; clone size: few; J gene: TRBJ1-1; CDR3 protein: CASSPTDHRVVNTEAFF; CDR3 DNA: TGTGCCAGCTCCCCTACAGATCACAGGGTGGTGAACACTGAAGCTTTCTTT
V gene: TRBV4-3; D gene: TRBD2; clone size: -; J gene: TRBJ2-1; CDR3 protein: CASSQDSPATSGSGEQFF; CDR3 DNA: TGCGCCAGCAGCCAAGATTCCCCGGCGACTAGCGGGAGTGGCGAGCAGTTCTTC
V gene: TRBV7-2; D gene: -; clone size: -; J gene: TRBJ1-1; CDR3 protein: CASSHPGVEYTEAFF; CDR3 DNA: TGTGCCAGCAGTCATCCAGGGGTTGAATACACTGAAGCTTTCTTT
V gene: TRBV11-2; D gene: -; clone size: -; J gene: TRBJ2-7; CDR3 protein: CASSLEVVSGYEQYF; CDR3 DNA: TGTGCCAGCAGCTTAGAAGTCGTGTCGGGCTACGAGCAGTACTTC
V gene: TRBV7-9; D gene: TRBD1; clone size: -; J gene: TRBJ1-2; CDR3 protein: CASSLAGSSGTGSYGYTF; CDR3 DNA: TGTGCCAGCAGCTTAGCGGGGTCCTCCGGGACAGGTTCCTATGGCTACACCTTC
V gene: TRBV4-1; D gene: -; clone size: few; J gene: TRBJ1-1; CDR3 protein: CASSQTVIMNTEAFF; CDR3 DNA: TGCGCCAGCAGCCAAACAGTTATTATGAACACTGAAGCTTTCTTT
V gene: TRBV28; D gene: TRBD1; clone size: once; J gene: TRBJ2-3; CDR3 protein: CASSSDRGQDTQYF; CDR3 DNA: TGTGCCAGCAGTTCTGACAGGGGGCAAGATACGCAGTATTTT